Presented here are 23 T cell receptor beta chains from one specimen sequenced in a study of cytotoxic CD8 clonotypes in ibrutinib-treated CLL. Clones were sequenced by immunoSEQ multiplex PCR, and TCRdb holds only the in-frame ones, with some missing. This sample has approximately 17,000 clones, with 55% to 80% found just once. The sequenced sample was PBMCs, obtained before ibrutinib treatment. The receptors were gathered from a human donor with chronic lymphocytic leukemia.

In DNA form, the CDR3 reads TGTGCCAGCAGCCCCGATCGGGGACAGGGAGTCGAGCAGTACTTC. Translation gives CASSPDRGQGVEQYF. This rearrangement joins TRBV5-4 to TRBJ2-7; TRBD1 matches at 9 bases. The J segment lost 6 bases and the V segment lost 4 bases, leaving 11 bases of the junction unmatched. The germline V gene has CDR1 SGHNT and CDR2 YYREEE (reference sequence). The CDR3 spans 15 residues.

The chain combines TRBV14 with TRBJ2-7; D tentatively reads TRBD1 or TRBD2 (5 bases each). Germline V gene sequence: CDR1 SGHDN, CDR2 FVKESK. V was trimmed by 0 bases and J by 2 bases, leaving 8 bases between them. The CDR3 totals 14 residues. The CDR3 nucleotides read TGTGCCAGCAGCCAAGAAAGGGACCCCTACGAGCAGTACTTC. This encodes CASSQERDPYEQYF.

The chain has TRBV28 and TRBJ1-6, with a possible D match to TRBD1 (5 bases). Germline V gene data show CDR1 as MDHEN and CDR2 as SYDVKM. Trimming cost V 3 bases and J 9 bases, with 12 bases left between them. This CDR3 has 14 amino acids. Here the CDR3 reads CASSFGDVVSPLHF. In nucleotides, the CDR3 is TGTGCCAGCAGTTTCGGGGACGTGGTTTCACCCCTCCACTTT. Using reference TRBV28 and TRBJ1-6 for the parts outside the CDR3, the full variable domain is DVKVTQSSRYLVKRTGEKVFLECVQDMDHENMFWYRQDPGLGLRLIYFSYDVKMKEKGDIPEGYSVSREKKERFSLILESASTNQTSMYLCASSFGDVVSPLHFGNGTRLTVT.

The chain links TRBV10-3 to TRBJ2-3; TRBD2 aligns across 10 bases. This CDR3 region has 15 residues. The germline gives CDR1 ENHRY, CDR2 SYGVKD. V was pared by 5 bases and J by 1 base, with 3 bases of the junction left unmatched. For the CDR3, the DNA is TGTGCCATCAGTTCAGGACTAGCGGGCACAGATACGCAGTATTTT. As protein: CAISSGLAGTDTQYF.

The chain carries TRBV25-1 and TRBJ1-5; D call uncertain. Germline-derived CDR1 and CDR2 are MGHDK and SYGVNS. V lost 8 bases and J 5 bases, leaving 16 bases between the germline ends. The CDR3 is 14 residues long. This CDR3 is CASGSSRVDQPQHF. The CDR3 coding sequence is TGTGCCAGCGGATCCAGTCGGGTTGATCAGCCCCAGCATTTT.

This clone has just a few counts. V gene TRBV7-9 combines with J gene TRBJ1-5; 10 nucleotides match TRBD1. The germline V gene encodes CDR1 SEHNR and CDR2 FQNEAQ (reference sequence). This CDR3 region has 12 residues. V lost 1 base to trimming and J lost 13 bases; unmatched junction nucleotides: 1. The DNA of the CDR3 is TGTGCCAGCAGCTTAGGGGACAGGGGTCAGCATTTT. Translating gives CASSLGDRGQHF.

This chain connects TRBV5-5 to TRBJ2-7, with D tentatively TRBD1 (6 bases). CDR1 is SGHKS, CDR2 YYEKEE, per germline (reference sequence). The CDR3 has 14 amino acids. V shed 4 bases and J shed 3 bases, with 14 bases lying between them. The CDR3 is CASSPRDKSYEQYF. Here the CDR3 DNA reads TGTGCCAGCAGCCCCCGGGACAAGAGCTACGAGCAGTACTTC.

The V and J genes are TRBV14 and TRBJ2-5, with 7 positions matching TRBD1. The CDR3 totals 14 residues. CDR1 SGHDN and CDR2 FVKESK come from the germline V gene. J was trimmed by 5 bases and V by 4 bases; bases with no gene match: 7. The CDR3 sequence: CASSLITGEETQYF. The CDR3 DNA reads as TGTGCCAGCAGCCTCATTACAGGGGAGGAGACCCAGTACTTC.

The chain couples TRBV30 to TRBJ2-3; D is tentatively TRBD1 or TRBD2 (5 bases each). This CDR3 is 15 amino acids long. Germline V CDR1 and CDR2: GTSNPN, SVGIG (reference sequence). Deletions cut 5 bases from V and 4 bases from J, with 19 bases between. The chain's CDR3 is CAWEGQRGNADTQYF. CDR3 in DNA: TGTGCCTGGGAAGGTCAGAGGGGTAACGCAGATACGCAGTATTTT.

The genes are TRBV6-6 and TRBJ2-7; 9 bases line up with TRBD1. The CDR3 length is 14 residues. V was pared by 2 bases and J by 4 bases, with 3 bases of the junction left unmatched. The germline gives CDR1 MNHNY, CDR2 SVGAGI (reference sequence). The CDR3 coding sequence is TGTGCCAGCAGTTACCCCGGACAGGGGTACGAGCAGTACTTC. The encoded protein is CASSYPGQGYEQYF.

The gene calls are TRBV4-2 and TRBJ1-5; D is possibly TRBD1 (5 bases). The CDR3 spans 15 residues. V lost 0 bases and J lost 4, with 10 bases in between. CDR1 and CDR2 (germline): LGHNA, YNFKEQ. The CDR3 DNA reads as TGTGCCAGCAGCCAAGAAGCGGGGCAGAATCAGCCCCAGCATTTT. Amino acid sequence: CASSQEAGQNQPQHF.

This clone was seen just once. The J gene is TRBJ1-6, the V gene TRBV5-6; D is possibly TRBD1 (5 bases). Trimming removed 0 bases at V and 8 bases at J, with 6 bases between. Germline V gene sequence: CDR1 SGHDT, CDR2 YYEEEE. The CDR3 is 13 residues long. The DNA for the CDR3 is TGTGCCAGCAGCTTGGGGGGGGATTCACCCCTCCACTTT. Protein sequence: CASSLGGDSPLHF. The whole variable domain, remainder taken from reference TRBV5-6 and TRBJ1-6, is DAGVTQSPTHLIKTRGQQVTLRCSPKSGHDTVSWYQQALGQGPQFIFQYYEEEERQRGNFPDRFSGHQFPNYSSELNVNALLLGDSALYLCASSLGGDSPLHFGNGTRLTVT.

The chain carries TRBV6-5 and TRBJ2-7, with D hard to call. V lost 5 bases to trimming and J lost 5 bases, with 7 bases between them. The CDR3 contains 11 residues. The germline V gene encodes CDR1 MNHEY and CDR2 SVGAGI. CDR3 nucleotides: TGTGCCAGCAGTACCCGCCACGAGCAGTACTTC. Translation: CASSTRHEQYF.

The chain joins TRBV30 to TRBJ2-3; 8 bases are shared with TRBD1. The germline CDR1 and CDR2 sequences are GTSNPN and SVGIG (reference sequence). With V trimmed by 4 bases and J by 2 bases, 5 bases remained unmatched. This CDR3 is 14 amino acids long. The chain's CDR3 is CAWNRGDITDTQYF. In nucleotides, the CDR3 is TGTGCCTGGAACAGGGGGGATATCACAGATACGCAGTATTTT. Based on the CDR3 plus reference TRBV30 and TRBJ2-3, the full variable domain is SQTIHQWPATLVQPVGSPLSLECTVEGTSNPNLYWYRQAAGRGLQLLFYSVGIGQISSEVPQNLSASRPQDRQFILSSKKLLLSDSGFYLCAWNRGDITDTQYFGPGTRLTVL.

V gene TRBV6-1 combines with J gene TRBJ2-3, with D perhaps given as TRBD1 or TRBD2 (5 bases each). Trimming pared 5 bases from V and 8 bases from J, leaving 20 bases between. The CDR3 spans 15 residues. The germline CDR1 and CDR2 sequences are MNHNS and SASEGT. In DNA form, the CDR3 reads TGTGCCAGCAGTCCCCACCGCCAGGGACGCGGTACGCAGTATTTT. Translating it yields CASSPHRQGRGTQYF.

The genes are TRBV7-3 and TRBJ2-3; 9 bases agree with TRBD2. The CDR3 sequence is 15 residues long. CDR1 is SGHTA and CDR2 is FQGTGA in the germline V gene. Trimming removed 5 bases from V and 2 bases from J; junction bases left unmatched: 5. CDR3 DNA sequence: TGTGCCAGCAGCGCCGCGGGGGGGCCCACAGATACGCAGTATTTT. Translation gives CASSAAGGPTDTQYF.

This rearrangement joins TRBV6-1 to TRBJ1-2; the D is unclear. Trimming cost V 3 bases and J 6 bases, with 11 bases left between them. The CDR3 is 13 residues long. Germline V gene sequence: CDR1 MNHNS, CDR2 SASEGT. CDR3 bases: TGTGCCAGCAGTGATTCGACGCCCAATGGCTACACCTTC. It codes for CASSDSTPNGYTF.

In this sample, this clone turned up a few times. The chain employs TRBV7-8 and TRBJ2-7, with 9 nucleotides matching TRBD1. V shed 5 bases and J 3 bases; nucleotides not matched to a gene: 5. The CDR3 is 14 residues long. Germline V gene lookup returns CDR1 SGHVS and CDR2 FQNEAQ. The CDR3 DNA sequence: TGTGCCAGCAGCACCGGGACAGGGAACTACGAGCAGTACTTC. Translated, it gives CASSTGTGNYEQYF.

The chain recombines TRBV7-2 with TRBJ1-4, with no clear D. Between the trimmed V and J ends, which lost 3 bases and 0 bases, there was a span of 8 bases. This CDR3 comprises 15 residues. Germline lookup yields CDR1 SGHTA and CDR2 FQGNSA. This CDR3 is CASSLSQTTNEKLFF. The CDR3 bases are TGTGCCAGCAGCTTGAGCCAGACAACTAATGAAAAACTGTTTTTT.

The rearrangement uses TRBV6-5 and TRBJ2-7; D is unresolved. Germline V CDR1 and CDR2: MNHEY, SVGAGI. This CDR3 has 11 amino acids. The V end lost 11 bases, the J end lost 3 bases, and 11 bases lay between the germline ends. The CDR3 protein is CAGSDDYEQYF. CDR3 nucleotides: TGTGCCGGCTCCGATGACTACGAGCAGTACTTC.

The gene calls are TRBV30 and TRBJ2-3; either TRBD1 or TRBD2 may supply D (5 bases each). The CDR3 runs 17 residues. Germline CDR1 and CDR2: GTSNPN and SVGIG (reference sequence). V gave up 2 bases and J gave up 3 bases, with 21 bases separating them. The CDR3 DNA reads as TGTGCCTGGAGTCGAATACTGACACTGGGGACGACAGATACGCAGTATTTT. This sequence encodes CAWSRILTLGTTDTQYF.

The rearrangement uses TRBV11-3 and TRBJ1-2, with TRBD1 matching over 8 bases. The CDR3 spans 14 residues. V lost 5 bases, J lost 0 bases, and 2 bases stayed unmatched. Germline-derived CDR1 and CDR2 are SGHNT and YENEEA. The CDR3 DNA follows: TGTGCCAGCAGCCTGGGACAGGCTAACTATGGCTACACCTTC. Translation: CASSLGQANYGYTF. The full variable domain, rest sourced from reference TRBV11-3 and TRBJ1-2, is EAGVVQSPRYKIIEKKQPVAFWCNPISGHNTLYWYLQNLGQGPELLIRYENEEAVDDSQLPKDRFSAERLKGVDSTLKIQPAELGDSAVYLCASSLGQANYGYTFGSGTRLTVV.

This clone has only one observation. The V gene is TRBV5-1, the J gene TRBJ2-2, with D perhaps matching TRBD1 or TRBD2 (6 bases each). The CDR3 has 13 residues. V lost 7 bases to trimming and J lost 1 base, with 8 bases between them. Germline lookup yields CDR1 SGHRS and CDR2 YFSETQ. CDR3 coding DNA: TGCGCCAGCGAGGGGGGGAACACCGGGGAGCTGTTTTTT. This sequence encodes CASEGGNTGELFF.